Listed here are 20 T cell receptor beta chains from one sample, sequenced in a study of blood T cell repertoires in COVID-19. Some clones are missing from TCRdb's copy, which holds only in-frame ones; the method was immunoSEQ multiplex PCR. The repertoire holds a few hundred thousand clones, with approximately 86% as singletons. The sequenced material came from peripheral blood. Receptors were obtained from a human donor in a cohort sampled during active COVID-19.

This chain joins TRBV15 and TRBJ1-2, with 7 bases aligning to TRBD1. Germline V gene lookup returns CDR1 LNHNV and CDR2 YYDKDF (reference sequence). This CDR3 contains 14 residues. V trimming: 1 base; J trimming: 3 bases; junction bases outside the gene matches: 2. The CDR3 reads CATSRGQGYYGYTF. The CDR3 DNA follows: TGTGCCACCAGCAGAGGACAGGGATACTATGGCTACACCTTC. Full variable domain (remainder filled in from reference TRBV15 and TRBJ1-2): DAMVIQNPRYQVTQFGKPVTLSCSQTLNHNVMYWYQQKSSQAPKLLFHYYDKDFNNEADTPDNFQSRRPNTSFCFLDIRSPGLGDTAMYLCATSRGQGYYGYTFGSGTRLTVV.

V is TRBV19 and J is TRBJ2-7; D ambiguous. This CDR3 is 14 amino acids long. Per germline, CDR1 LNHDA and CDR2 SQIVND (reference sequence). V dropped 4 bases and J dropped 2 bases, with 12 bases sitting between them. CDR3 nucleotides: TGTGCCAGTAGTAGGGCGTCCTCCCCCTACGAGCAGTACTTC. Encoded protein: CASSRASSPYEQYF. The entire variable domain, with the rest obtained from reference TRBV19 and TRBJ2-7, is as follows: DGGITQSPKYLFRKEGQNVTLSCEQNLNHDAMYWYRQDPGQGLRLIYYSQIVNDFQKGDIAEGYSVSREKKESFPLTVTSAQKNPTAFYLCASSRASSPYEQYFGPGTRLTVT.

The chain has TRBV11-2 and TRBJ1-5; no firm D call. The CDR3 extends over 15 amino acids. Germline V gene data show CDR1 as SGHAT and CDR2 as FQNNGV. V lost 0 bases, J lost 3 bases, and 9 bases lay in between. The CDR3 DNA sequence: TGTGCCAGCAGCTTAGAGGGGAGATTCAATCAGCCCCAGCATTTT. This gives the protein CASSLEGRFNQPQHF.

This clone has only a few counts. The genes are TRBV18 and TRBJ2-7, with D perhaps matching TRBD1 (6 bases). This CDR3 spans 14 amino acids. Trimming left V 0 bases short and J 7 bases short, with 13 bases between. Looked up from germline, CDR1 is KGHSH and CDR2 is LQKENI. The CDR3 here is CASSPPSGQLEQYF. CDR3 coding DNA: TGTGCCAGCTCACCACCGTCGGGACAACTAGAGCAGTACTTC.

This chain links TRBV9 with TRBJ1-3; 9 bases match TRBD1. Trimming cost V 3 bases and J 8 bases; bases outside gene matches: 9. Germline CDR1 reads SGDLS; CDR2 reads YYNGEE. CDR3 size: 15 residues. CDR3 protein: CASSARTGEGDTIYF. The CDR3 DNA sequence: TGTGCCAGCAGCGCCAGGACAGGGGAAGGGGACACCATATATTTT.

The J gene is TRBJ1-2, the V gene TRBV5-4, with D maybe TRBD1 (5 bases). V shed 5 bases and J shed 4 bases, with 18 bases lying between them. The V gene's germline CDR1 is SGHNT and CDR2 YYREEE (reference sequence). The CDR3 is made up of 15 amino acids. CDR3 sequence (DNA): TGTGCCAGCAGACTGGGACTTCGAGGTGTCTATGGCTACACCTTC. Amino acids: CASRLGLRGVYGYTF.

This clone appeared once. This sequence joins TRBV29-1 and TRBJ2-7; a possible D gene is TRBD1 (6 bases). The CDR3 totals 15 residues. V was shortened by 7 bases and J by 3 bases, with 22 bases between the two germline ends. Germline V gives CDR1 SQVTM, CDR2 ANQGSEA. CDR3 amino acids: CSAAQGPLGGYEQYF. The CDR3 nucleotides read TGCAGCGCTGCCCAGGGGCCTTTAGGAGGCTACGAGCAGTACTTC.

The CDR3 sequence is CASSVAPTSVGGTEAFF. CDR3 in DNA: TGTGCCAGCAGCGTAGCCCCTACGTCAGTTGGCGGCACTGAAGCTTTCTTT. V gene TRBV9 combines with J gene TRBJ1-1; no firm D call. Germline V gene sequence: CDR1 SGDLS, CDR2 YYNGEE. The CDR3 runs to 17 residues. The ends were cut back, 0 bases at V and 4 bases at J, with 19 bases in the middle.

The chain employs TRBV2 and TRBJ2-1; D is possibly TRBD2 (5 bases). Germline-derived CDR1 and CDR2 are SNHLY and FYNNEI. Between the trimmed V and J ends, which lost 4 bases and 3 bases, there was a span of 13 bases. The CDR3 sequence is 15 residues long. The CDR3 coding sequence is TGTGCCAGCAGTGTAGAGGGAATAGGCTACAATGAGCAGTTCTTC. This codes for CASSVEGIGYNEQFF.

Here the CDR3 DNA reads TGTGCCAGCTCACCTCGAGACAGGGGTATGAACACTGAAGCTTTCTTT. It is translated as CASSPRDRGMNTEAFF. This sequence joins TRBV18 and TRBJ1-1, with 8 nucleotides matching TRBD1. Germline lookup yields CDR1 KGHSH and CDR2 LQKENI. The CDR3 extends over 16 amino acids. Unmatched junction bases numbered 6, after V lost 3 bases and J lost 0 bases.

This clone was observed a few times. The chain carries TRBV28 and TRBJ1-2, with TRBD1 identical over 9 bases. V dropped 4 bases and J dropped 2; count of bases not matched to a gene: 2. This CDR3 region has 14 residues. The V gene's germline CDR1 is MDHEN and CDR2 SYDVKM. The CDR3 DNA sequence: TGTGCCAGCAGTTGGACAGGGGCAAACTATGGCTACACCTTC. Translated, it gives CASSWTGANYGYTF.

The J gene is TRBJ2-3, the V gene TRBV4-1, with D perhaps matching TRBD2 (6 bases). Germline loops: CDR1 MGHRA, CDR2 YSYEKL. V was cut by 4 bases and J by 3 bases, with 17 bases left in between. CDR3 length: 16 residues. The CDR3 region has the DNA TGCGCCAGCAGCCCCGCGGCGGGGAGATTAACAGATACGCAGTATTTT. Translation: CASSPAAGRLTDTQYF.

The V and J genes are TRBV4-3 and TRBJ1-2; D perhaps matches TRBD1 (5 bases). Germline V gene sequence: CDR1 LGHNA, CDR2 YSLEER. There are 14 residues in the CDR3. V was cut by 3 bases and J by 3 bases, with 11 bases left in between. The CDR3 DNA reads TGCGCCAGCAGCCAGCTCAGGGTTGACTATGGCTACACCTTC. As protein: CASSQLRVDYGYTF.

V and J are TRBV27 and TRBJ2-6; D is possibly TRBD1 (6 bases). Germline V CDR1 and CDR2: MNHEY, SMNVEV (reference sequence). The CDR3 extends over 17 amino acids. Trimming removed 6 bases from V and 0 bases from J, with 15 bases in between. DNA of the CDR3: TGTGCCAGCAGAAGAATCGGACAGAACTCTGGGGCCAACGTCCTGACTTTC. Translating it yields CASRRIGQNSGANVLTF.

The rearrangement uses TRBV11-2 and TRBJ1-3, with D uncertain. The CDR3 loop spans 12 amino acids. V was pared by 10 bases and J by 0 bases, with 7 bases between. Germline V gives CDR1 SGHAT, CDR2 FQNNGV. The CDR3 region is CATADSGNTIYF. The CDR3 DNA reads as TGTGCCACCGCGGACTCTGGAAACACCATATATTTT.

The CDR3 nucleotides are TGCAGCGTCTTCGGAGGGACTGAAGCTTTCTTT. Translation: CSVFGGTEAFF. The rearrangement links TRBV29-1 to TRBJ1-1; no firm D call. The length of the CDR3 is 11 residues. CDR1 is SQVTM, CDR2 ANQGSEA, per germline. Trimming took off 6 bases at V and 5 bases at J, with 10 bases between the two ends.

This clone was seen once. The rearrangement links TRBV12-5 to TRBJ1-6; tentative D call: TRBD1 (5 bases). Germline-derived CDR1 and CDR2 are LGHNT and FRNRAP. V was cut by 1 base and J by 7 bases, with 14 bases left in between. This CDR3 has 16 amino acids. As DNA, the CDR3 is TGTGCTAGTGGTTTGGGGCTAGGGGCTCCCAATTCACCCCTCCACTTT. Encoded protein: CASGLGLGAPNSPLHF.

V gene TRBV29-1 combines with J gene TRBJ2-2, with TRBD2 identical over 8 bases. Trimming cost V 4 bases and J 6 bases; bases outside gene matches: 22. Looked up from germline, CDR1 is SQVTM and CDR2 is ANQGSEA. This CDR3 region has 19 residues. In DNA form, the CDR3 reads TGCAGCGTTGGAGTGACCTCCGGGACTAGATTTTCGGGCGCCGGGGAGCTGTTTTTT. As protein: CSVGVTSGTRFSGAGELFF.

CDR3 in DNA: TGCGCCAGCACTGTAGCGGGGGAAGGAAATACGCAGTATTTT. Amino acids: CASTVAGEGNTQYF. The chain carries TRBV5-1 and TRBJ2-3; TRBD2 agrees at 9 bases. The CDR3 length is 14 residues. With 6 bases clipped from V and 7 bases from J, the junction kept 9 bases outside the gene matches. The V gene's germline CDR1 is SGHRS and CDR2 YFSETQ. The entire variable domain, with the rest obtained from reference TRBV5-1 and TRBJ2-3, is as follows: KAGVTQTPRYLIKTRGQQVTLSCSPISGHRSVSWYQQTPGQGLQFLFEYFSETQRNKGNFPGRFSGRQFSNSRSEMNVSTLELGDSALYLCASTVAGEGNTQYFGPGTRLTVL.

This rearrangement joins TRBV5-6 to TRBJ2-7, with a possible D match to TRBD2 (6 bases). Trimming shortened V by 4 bases and J by 5 bases, and 16 bases separated the two germline ends. The V gene's germline CDR1 is SGHDT and CDR2 YYEEEE. This CDR3 is 14 amino acids long. In DNA, the CDR3 is TGTGCCAGCAGCCAGACGACTAGTACCGACGAGCAGTACTTC. It specifies CASSQTTSTDEQYF.